This TCR beta chain was captured by sequencing in a study of T cells in Graves' hyperthyroidism and ophthalmopathy. The wider study: Upon initial diagnosis and before any treatment, peripheral blood was collected.

The CDR3 extends over 14 amino acids. Per germline, CDR1 WSHSY and CDR2 SAAADI. V shed 6 bases, J shed 9 bases, and the junction held 10 bases outside the gene matches. RNA transcripts gave rise to amplified TCR beta CDR3 regions. An initial round of RT-PCR targeting the TCR CDR3 relied on the HTBI primer set. TCRdb recomputed calls from the multiplex PCR reads with MiXCR, one row per CDR3 protein. Of approximately 600,000 distinct CDR3 sequences listed, approximately 15% were seen once; the top ten hold roughly 6.2%. Broader study findings: Also found in blood were most expanded thyroid clonotypes above 0.001. Model predictions of ophthalmopathy came a median approximately 6.2 months before onset.

This clonotype was detected many times. Its antigen is unknown. The hyperthyroidism was newly diagnosed and had lasted under 2 months; the patients were aged 18 to 65. The sequenced sample consisted of blood. The chain joins TRBV10-2 to TRBJ2-5, with TRBD2 matching over 10 bases. This TCR was recovered from a young woman with Graves' hyperthyroidism that later progressed to Graves' ophthalmopathy. This CDR3 is CASSEASGRAAQYF. In DNA form, the CDR3 reads TGCGCCAGCAGCGAAGCTAGCGGGAGAGCGGCCCAGTACTTC.